Presented here are 27 T cell receptor beta chains from one specimen sequenced in a study of CD8 T cells in ankylosing spondylitis. TCRdb reprocessed the 5' RACE reads via MiXCR and lists one record per CDR3 protein. The table lists about 300,000 distinct CDR3 sequences, less than 25% of them singletons, with about 3.5% in the top ten. Specimen: blood, either unsorted or a sorted T cell fraction (not recorded which). The receptors originated from a female donor with ankylosing spondylitis or in good health (not recorded which).

The genes are TRBV10-1 and TRBJ2-2, with D perhaps matching TRBD1 or TRBD2 (5 bases each). The CDR3 consists of 15 residues. The germline CDR1 and CDR2 sequences are WNHNN and SYGVQD (reference sequence). The V end was cut by 0 bases, the J end by 7 bases, with 12 bases between. The CDR3 region has the DNA TGCGCCAGCAGTGAGTCGGGGGTTCGAATCGGGGAGCTGTTTTTT. Protein product: CASSESGVRIGELFF.

The rearrangement joins TRBV4-3 to TRBJ2-5; TRBD2 aligns across 8 bases. Germline V gene data show CDR1 as LGHNA and CDR2 as YSLEER. CDR3 length: 15 amino acids. With 3 bases clipped from V and 0 bases from J, the junction kept 3 bases outside the gene matches. In DNA, the CDR3 is TGCGCCAGCAGCCATCTTAGCGGGAACCAAGAGACCCAGTACTTC. As protein: CASSHLSGNQETQYF.

The chain recombines TRBV14 with TRBJ1-3; 7 bases agree with TRBD1. The CDR3 covers 16 residues. The germline V gene has CDR1 SGHDN and CDR2 FVKESK. Germline trimming cut 3 bases from V and 4 bases from J; bases unmatched to any gene: 9. The CDR3 nucleotides read TGTGCCAGCAGCCACAGACAGGGTCTAGGAGGAAACACCATATATTTT. It translates to CASSHRQGLGGNTIYF.

The table lists this clonotype with a few counts. The chain joins TRBV7-8 to TRBJ2-5, with 11 bases that match TRBD1. The V and J ends lost 5 bases and 5 bases, in that order; junction bases with no gene match: 10. Germline V gene sequence: CDR1 SGHVS, CDR2 FQNEAQ. CDR3 length equals 16 residues. The CDR3 reads CASSPPGQGVGETQYF. The CDR3 DNA reads as TGTGCCAGCAGCCCCCCGGGACAGGGGGTGGGCGAGACCCAGTACTTC.

This clonotype turned up a few times. The CDR3 here is CSVEDGPYEQYF. The CDR3 DNA sequence: TGCAGCGTTGAGGACGGACCCTACGAGCAGTACTTC. The chain is built from TRBV29-1 and TRBJ2-7, with unresolved D. The germline V gene encodes CDR1 SQVTM and CDR2 ANQGSEA. The CDR3 runs to 12 residues. V was shortened by 3 bases and J by 2 bases, with 8 bases between the two germline ends.

The V and J genes are TRBV27 and TRBJ1-5, with 10 bases that match TRBD1. J gave up 7 bases and V 5 bases, and 8 bases lay outside the gene matches. This CDR3 spans 15 amino acids. Per the germline V gene, CDR1 is MNHEY and CDR2 is SMNVEV (reference sequence). The CDR3 sequence is CASSPGQGLRQPQHF. The DNA of the CDR3 is TGTGCCAGCAGTCCGGGACAGGGGTTGCGACAGCCCCAGCATTTT.

This clonotype was seen ten or more times. The chain links TRBV12-3 or TRBV12-4 to TRBJ2-1; D not resolved. The CDR3 totals 14 residues. Trimming left V 5 bases short and J 7 bases short, with 15 bases between. The CDR3 region is CASSTELYLNEQFF. The DNA for the CDR3 is TGTGCCAGCAGTACAGAGCTCTACTTGAATGAGCAGTTCTTC.

The CDR3 loop reads CSARGPGLAGDLAYNEQFF. CDR3 nucleotide sequence: TGCAGTGCTAGAGGCCCGGGACTAGCGGGAGATCTGGCCTACAATGAGCAGTTCTTC. The chain recombines TRBV20-1 with TRBJ2-1; 14 bases align to TRBD2. The germline V gene encodes CDR1 DFQATT and CDR2 SNEGSKA (reference sequence). This CDR3 spans 19 amino acids. V was pared by 1 base and J by 2 bases, with 10 bases of the junction left unmatched.

J is TRBJ1-5 and V is TRBV6-1, with 9 bases identical to TRBD1. V shed 2 bases, J shed 4 bases, and the junction held 3 bases outside the gene matches. Per the germline V gene, CDR1 is MNHNS and CDR2 is SASEGT. This CDR3 comprises 15 residues. This CDR3 reads CASSELDRGNQPQHF. CDR3 bases: TGTGCCAGCAGTGAACTGGACAGGGGAAATCAGCCCCAGCATTTT.

In its sample, this clonotype was seen a few times. The DNA of the CDR3 is TGTGCCAGCAGTAGACCCAGGGGATACGAGCAGTACTTC. It specifies CASSRPRGYEQYF. The chain couples TRBV6-1 to TRBJ2-7; possibly TRBD1 for D (6 bases). This CDR3 contains 13 residues. The germline CDR1 and CDR2 sequences are MNHNS and SASEGT. The V and J ends lost 5 bases and 4 bases respectively, with 12 bases between them.

This clonotype was detected ten times or more. This chain connects TRBV29-1 to TRBJ2-1; 10 bases line up with TRBD2. The germline CDR1 and CDR2 sequences are SQVTM and ANQGSEA. The length of the CDR3 is 15 residues. V gave up 7 bases and J gave up 4 bases; unmatched junction bases: 10. The CDR3 here is CSGLPSGRRYNEQFF. The CDR3 nucleotides are TGCAGCGGGCTGCCTAGCGGGAGACGGTACAATGAGCAGTTCTTC.

This chain links TRBV20-1 with TRBJ2-7; no firm D call. V was pared by 3 bases and J by 3 bases, with 21 bases between. In germline, CDR1 is DFQATT, CDR2 SNEGSKA (reference sequence). The CDR3 length is 16 residues. This CDR3 reads CSASSPSGRARYEQYF. The CDR3 DNA sequence: TGCAGTGCTAGCTCTCCCTCGGGCCGAGCCCGCTACGAGCAGTACTTC.

This clonotype has only a few counts. V and J are TRBV12-3 or TRBV12-4 and TRBJ2-6; TRBD2 agrees at 15 bases. Germline trimming cut 8 bases from V and 0 bases from J; bases unmatched to any gene: 2. There are 17 residues in the CDR3. This CDR3 reads CASGLAGGFSGANVLTF. The CDR3 nucleotides read TGTGCCAGCGGACTAGCGGGAGGGTTCTCTGGGGCCAACGTCCTGACTTTC.

A few counts support this clonotype. The chain is built from TRBV12-3 or TRBV12-4 and TRBJ2-3, with TRBD2 matching 8 bases. This CDR3 has 17 residues. The junction had 15 bases not matched to a gene; V was cut back by 5 bases and J by 5 bases. The CDR3 is CASSPGRAAIFRDTQYF. The CDR3 DNA is TGTGCCAGCAGTCCCGGGAGGGCGGCTATTTTCAGAGATACGCAGTATTTT.

This clonotype occurred once. The chain carries TRBV18 and TRBJ1-1, with TRBD1 as a possible D gene (6 bases). Trimming cost V 3 bases and J 0 bases, with 8 bases left between them. Germline-derived CDR1 and CDR2 are KGHSH and LQKENI. The CDR3 is 14 amino acids. Here the CDR3 reads CASSPGHVNTEAFF. Written as DNA, the CDR3 is TGTGCCAGCTCACCGGGACACGTGAACACTGAAGCTTTCTTT.

The sample holds a few counts of this clonotype. The chain is built from TRBV3-1 and TRBJ1-5; D uncertain. Germline V gene lookup returns CDR1 LGHDT and CDR2 YNNKEL (reference sequence). CDR3 length: 13 residues. The V end lost 4 bases, the J end lost 4 bases, and 8 bases lay between the germline ends. The CDR3 bases are TGTGCCAGCAGCCCCCGGGAAAATCAGCCCCAGCATTTT. The encoded protein is CASSPRENQPQHF.

This clonotype was recorded a few times. The CDR3 DNA reads TGCAGTGCCCAGGGAGGGGGCGAAGAGACCCAGTACTTC. It is translated as CSAQGGGEETQYF. The chain couples TRBV20-1 to TRBJ2-5, with D perhaps matching TRBD1 or TRBD2 (7 bases each). CDR3 length: 13 amino acids. Trimming cost V 6 bases and J 3 bases, with 14 bases left between them. Germline lookup yields CDR1 DFQATT and CDR2 SNEGSKA (reference sequence).

The V call is TRBV6-2 or TRBV6-3, the J call TRBJ2-7; D not certain. Between the trimmed V and J ends, which lost 7 bases and 3 bases, there was a span of 13 bases. Germline CDR1 and CDR2: MNHEY and SVGEGT. This CDR3 is 13 amino acids long. The CDR3: CASTFGPNYEQYF. CDR3 DNA sequence: TGTGCCAGCACATTCGGACCCAACTACGAGCAGTACTTC.

This chain uses TRBV10-3 with TRBJ1-1; D not certain. Trimming shortened V by 4 bases and J by 2 bases, and 11 bases separated the two germline ends. CDR1 and CDR2 (germline): ENHRY, SYGVKD. The CDR3 runs to 14 residues. The CDR3 DNA reads as TGTGCCATCAGTGTCGAGGGTCCCAACACTGAAGCTTTCTTT. It yields the protein CAISVEGPNTEAFF.

This clonotype has more than one count but fewer than ten. V and J are TRBV5-1 and TRBJ1-1; perhaps TRBD1 as D (6 bases). Germline loops: CDR1 SGHRS, CDR2 YFSETQ. Trimming left V 8 bases short and J 1 base short, with 18 bases between. CDR3 length equals 15 residues. For the CDR3, the DNA is TGCGCCAGGGACTCACGGGGGCATGGGAACACTGAAGCTTTCTTT. This gives the protein CARDSRGHGNTEAFF.

This clonotype turned up a few times. The V gene is TRBV2, the J gene TRBJ1-5; D possibly corresponds to TRBD1 (6 bases). V shed 9 bases and J shed 0 bases, with 12 bases lying between them. Looked up from germline, CDR1 is SNHLY and CDR2 is FYNNEI. The CDR3 has 14 residues. CDR3 protein: CASRTEYSNQPQHF. CDR3 nucleotides: TGTGCCAGTCGGACAGAATATAGCAATCAGCCCCAGCATTTT.

This chain uses TRBV10-2 with TRBJ2-1, with 9 bases aligning to TRBD2. Per the germline V gene, CDR1 is WSHSY and CDR2 is SAAADI. This CDR3 region has 16 residues. The ends lost 5 bases at V and 4 bases at J; junction bases unmatched: 9. CDR3: CASSPQGLANYNEQFF. DNA of the CDR3: TGCGCCAGCAGTCCACAGGGACTAGCCAATTACAATGAGCAGTTCTTC.

This clonotype was seen a few times. The chain uses TRBV7-7 and TRBJ2-1, with D perhaps TRBD1 or TRBD2 (6 bases each). Trimming cost V 5 bases and J 9 bases, with 14 bases left between them. Germline values: CDR1 SSHAT, CDR2 FNYEAQ (reference sequence). The length of the CDR3 is 13 residues. For the CDR3, the DNA is TGTGCCAGCAGCCAAGAGGGGGGCCGTGAGCAGTTCTTC. Protein product: CASSQEGGREQFF.

The chain links TRBV25-1 to TRBJ2-7, with D perhaps matching TRBD2 (6 bases). With 8 bases removed from V and 5 bases from J, the gap between germline ends came to 16 bases. This CDR3 region has 13 residues. In germline, CDR1 is MGHDK, CDR2 SYGVNS. CDR3 amino acids: CASATPGDHEQYF. The CDR3 DNA sequence: TGTGCCAGCGCGACCCCGGGGGACCACGAGCAGTACTTC.

This clonotype was seen repeatedly, ten times or more. The chain couples TRBV7-2 to TRBJ2-7; D uncertain. In germline, CDR1 is SGHTA, CDR2 FQGNSA. Trimming took 1 base from V and 3 from J, leaving 1 base between them. The CDR3 contains 11 residues. The DNA for the CDR3 is TGTGCCAGCAGCTTAGTCTACGAGCAGTACTTC. It yields the protein CASSLVYEQYF.

This clonotype has more than one count but fewer than ten. CDR3 protein: CSERQAQETQYF. In nucleotides, the CDR3 is TGCAGCGAGCGACAGGCGCAAGAGACCCAGTACTTC. The chain employs TRBV29-1 and TRBJ2-5, with a possible D match to TRBD1 (6 bases). V lost 7 bases to trimming and J lost 2 bases, with 11 bases between them. This CDR3 contains 12 residues. Germline V gene data show CDR1 as SQVTM and CDR2 as ANQGSEA. Full variable domain (missing parts from reference TRBV29-1 and TRBJ2-5): SAVISQKPSRDICQRGTSLTIQCQVDSQVTMMFWYRQQPGQSLTLIATANQGSEATYESGFVIDKFPISRPNLTFSTLTVSNMSPEDSSIYLCSERQAQETQYFGPGTRLLVL.

This clonotype was observed a handful of times. This chain joins TRBV5-1 and TRBJ2-1, with D unresolved. This CDR3 region has 14 residues. From germline, CDR1 is SGHRS and CDR2 YFSETQ. V lost 2 bases and J 5 bases, leaving 11 bases between the germline ends. CDR3 DNA: TGCGCCAGCAGCTTAGGGATAGGCAACAATGAGCAGTTCTTC. This codes for CASSLGIGNNEQFF.